The 7 T cell receptor beta chains in this list originate from one sample, sequenced in a study of regulatory T cells in long-lasting Graves disease. The TCR beta library used iRepertoire HTBI primers with Arm-PCR amplification of CDR3. TCRdb reprocessed the multiplex PCR reads with MiXCR, giving one entry per CDR3 protein. The sample lists hundreds of thousands of distinct CDR3 sequences; roughly 15% were seen once. Time point indicated: newly diagnosed GD, antithyroid drugs for less than 3 months. Preparation of the TCR library used RNA extracted from PBMCs. This sample also appeared in a second study, on T cells in Graves' hyperthyroidism and ophthalmopathy.

Specimen: peripheral blood mononuclear cells (PBMCs), collected at new diagnosis, from a patient treated with antithyroid drugs. The origin of the receptors is a woman in her twenties or thirties with Graves disease.

This clonotype appeared many times. The rearrangement uses TRBV27 and TRBJ2-1; possibly TRBD1 or TRBD2 for D (5 bases each). The CDR3 runs to 14 residues. V was trimmed by 5 bases and J by 10 bases, leaving 18 bases between them. The germline V gene has CDR1 MNHEY and CDR2 SMNVEV (reference sequence). DNA for the CDR3: TGTGCCAGCAGTCTCCGAACCCCAGAGGGGGAGCAGTTCTTC. Its translation is CASSLRTPEGEQFF.

The CDR3 nucleotides are TGTGCCTGGACCCTGGGACAGGGCTCCTACAATGAGCAGTTCTTC. This encodes CAWTLGQGSYNEQFF. The chain carries TRBV30 and TRBJ2-1, with 9 nucleotides matching TRBD1. V shed 4 bases and J 0 bases; nucleotides not matched to a gene: 4. The CDR3 totals 15 residues. CDR1 is GTSNPN and CDR2 is SVGIG in the germline V gene (reference sequence).

V is TRBV20-1 and J is TRBJ2-3; weak D call: TRBD1 (6 bases). Germline V CDR1 and CDR2: DFQATT, SNEGSKA (reference sequence). This CDR3 is built from 14 residues. The V end was cut by 3 bases, the J end by 4 bases, with 14 bases between. CDR3 sequence: CSASRAQGSDTQYF. The DNA of the CDR3 is TGCAGTGCTAGTCGGGCGCAGGGGTCAGATACGCAGTATTTT.

The rearrangement links TRBV6-1 to TRBJ1-6, with 10 bases aligning to TRBD1. The CDR3 consists of 20 residues. CDR1 is MNHNS, CDR2 SASEGT, per germline. With V trimmed by 6 bases and J by 9 bases, 23 bases remained unmatched. CDR3 nucleotide sequence: TGTGCCAGCAGCCGGCTTTCAGGTCTAACCGGGACAGGGGTAGGTTCACCCCTCCACTTT. It translates to CASSRLSGLTGTGVGSPLHF.

By frequency in the sample, this clonotype is medium-sized. The chain couples TRBV28 to TRBJ1-5; no definite D call. The CDR3 covers 13 residues. Looked up from germline, CDR1 is MDHEN and CDR2 is SYDVKM. The germline V and J ends were trimmed by 7 bases and 2 bases, with 9 bases remaining between them. The CDR3: CASKSSGNQPQHF. The CDR3 DNA reads TGTGCCAGCAAGAGCTCGGGCAATCAGCCCCAGCATTTT.

This clonotype has only a few counts. The genes are TRBV2 and TRBJ2-3; no reliable D call. Germline V gene data show CDR1 as SNHLY and CDR2 as FYNNEI. The CDR3 covers 12 residues. Between the trimmed V and J ends, which lost 4 bases and 9 bases, there was a span of 11 bases. The CDR3 reads CASSANSWTQYF. The CDR3 DNA sequence: TGTGCCAGCAGTGCCAATAGTTGGACGCAGTATTTT.

This clonotype was seen many times. This chain joins TRBV6-1 and TRBJ1-4, with 7 bases identical to TRBD1. The CDR3 covers 14 residues. Looked up from germline, CDR1 is MNHNS and CDR2 is SASEGT. The ends lost 8 bases at V and 4 bases at J; junction bases unmatched: 7. The CDR3 bases are TGTGCCAGCGCCCGGGACAGCTATAATGAAAAACTGTTTTTT. Translating it yields CASARDSYNEKLFF.